A selection of T cell receptor beta chains follows, all from one sample in a study of blood T cell repertoires in COVID-19. Libraries were prepared by immunoSEQ multiplex PCR; TCRdb keeps only in-frame clonotypes and omits some of them. This table has some 100,000 clones, roughly 87% appearing once. Sequencing was done on a sample of peripheral blood. The receptor source for this set is a man aged 25-45 years in a cohort sampled during active COVID-19. CDR3s include the opening cysteine and the closing phenylalanine or tryptophan. The order of the fields is CDR3 length, V gene, J gene, clone size, D gene, CDR3 protein, CDR3 DNA. A D gene is named only where the DNA matches it firmly. For some rows the clone size is stated as once, few or many, or as a class when expanded; others skip it.

cdr3_length: 15
v_call: TRBV15
j_call: TRBJ2-5
clone_size: -
d_call: -
cdr3_aa: CATSARRGASQTQYF
cdr3_nt: TGTGCCACCAGCGCCCGGCGTGGGGCCTCCCAGACCCAGTACTTC

cdr3_length: 13
v_call: TRBV5-5
j_call: TRBJ2-4
clone_size: -
d_call: -
cdr3_aa: CASSLELIGIQYF
cdr3_nt: TGTGCCAGCAGCTTAGAGTTAATCGGCATTCAGTACTTC

cdr3_length: 16
v_call: TRBV19
j_call: TRBJ2-7
clone_size: -
d_call: -
cdr3_aa: CASSIEATGTLSEQYF
cdr3_nt: TGTGCCAGTAGTATAGAGGCGACAGGGACTCTATCCGAGCAGTACTTC

cdr3_length: 15
v_call: TRBV19
j_call: TRBJ1-1
clone_size: -
d_call: TRBD1
cdr3_aa: CASSTRTGGNTEAFF
cdr3_nt: TGTGCCAGTAGTACGAGGACAGGTGGAAACACTGAAGCTTTCTTT

cdr3_length: 15
v_call: TRBV11-1
j_call: TRBJ1-1
clone_size: -
d_call: -
cdr3_aa: CASSLGSGGNTEAFF
cdr3_nt: TGTGCCAGCAGCTTGGGGTCCGGGGGGAACACTGAAGCTTTCTTT

cdr3_length: 13
v_call: TRBV30
j_call: TRBJ2-6
clone_size: -
d_call: -
cdr3_aa: CAWSGAGANVLTF
cdr3_nt: TGTGCCTGGAGCGGGGCTGGGGCCAACGTCCTGACTTTC

cdr3_length: 11
v_call: TRBV6-5
j_call: TRBJ2-1
clone_size: -
d_call: -
cdr3_aa: CASSSDSKQFF
cdr3_nt: TGTGCCAGCAGTTCGGACTCAAAGCAGTTCTTC

cdr3_length: 16
v_call: TRBV9
j_call: TRBJ2-3
clone_size: -
d_call: TRBD2
cdr3_aa: CASSVAGTSPTDTQYF
cdr3_nt: TGTGCCAGCAGCGTAGCCGGGACTAGCCCAACAGATACGCAGTATTTT

cdr3_length: 12
v_call: TRBV10-3
j_call: TRBJ2-5
clone_size: -
d_call: -
cdr3_aa: CAISDKQETQYF
cdr3_nt: TGTGCCATCAGTGACAAACAAGAGACCCAGTACTTC

cdr3_length: 16
v_call: TRBV27
j_call: TRBJ2-2
clone_size: -
d_call: -
cdr3_aa: CASSLYTGSNTGELFF
cdr3_nt: TGTGCCAGCAGTCTCTACACGGGGTCGAACACCGGGGAGCTGTTTTTT

cdr3_length: 14
v_call: TRBV19
j_call: TRBJ1-2
clone_size: -
d_call: TRBD1
cdr3_aa: CASSMDRGTYGYTF
cdr3_nt: TGTGCCAGTAGTATGGACAGGGGGACCTATGGCTACACCTTC

cdr3_length: 14
v_call: TRBV18
j_call: TRBJ2-7
clone_size: once
d_call: -
cdr3_aa: CASSSDSTSYEQYF
cdr3_nt: TGTGCCAGCTCCTCTGACTCTACCTCCTACGAGCAGTACTTC

cdr3_length: 15
v_call: TRBV27
j_call: TRBJ1-4
clone_size: -
d_call: -
cdr3_aa: CASSLAGGSGEKLFF
cdr3_nt: TGTGCCAGCAGTTTGGCGGGCGGATCCGGTGAAAAACTGTTTTTT

cdr3_length: 14
v_call: TRBV5-8
j_call: TRBJ1-1
clone_size: -
d_call: TRBD1
cdr3_aa: CASSRQGLGTEAFF
cdr3_nt: TGTGCCAGCAGCCGACAGGGGCTGGGCACTGAAGCTTTCTTT

cdr3_length: 15
v_call: TRBV6-5
j_call: TRBJ1-6
clone_size: -
d_call: TRBD1
cdr3_aa: CASSTRGQANSPLHF
cdr3_nt: TGTGCCAGCAGCACCAGGGGACAGGCAAATTCACCCCTCCACTTT

cdr3_length: 16
v_call: TRBV6-1
j_call: TRBJ2-1
clone_size: once
d_call: -
cdr3_aa: CASSEVYGRVGSEQFF
cdr3_nt: TGTGCCAGCAGTGAAGTATACGGCAGGGTCGGCAGTGAGCAGTTCTTC

cdr3_length: 19
v_call: TRBV7-2
j_call: TRBJ2-2
clone_size: -
d_call: TRBD2
cdr3_aa: CASSLATSGGPYYTGELFF
cdr3_nt: TGTGCCAGCAGCTTAGCGACTAGCGGGGGGCCATATTACACCGGGGAGCTGTTTTTT

cdr3_length: 14
v_call: TRBV6-1
j_call: TRBJ1-5
clone_size: -
d_call: TRBD1
cdr3_aa: CASREGQGGQPQHF
cdr3_nt: TGTGCCAGCAGGGAAGGACAGGGCGGCCAGCCCCAGCATTTT

cdr3_length: 12
v_call: TRBV2
j_call: TRBJ1-6
clone_size: once
d_call: -
cdr3_aa: CASSAGQGPLHF
cdr3_nt: TGTGCCAGCAGTGCAGGTCAGGGGCCCCTCCACTTT

cdr3_length: 15
v_call: TRBV3-1/TRBV3-2
j_call: TRBJ2-3
clone_size: -
d_call: TRBD2
cdr3_aa: CASSIRLAGTDTQYF
cdr3_nt: TGTGCCAGCAGCATCCGACTAGCGGGCACAGATACGCAGTATTTT

cdr3_length: 15
v_call: TRBV7-3
j_call: TRBJ2-3
clone_size: -
d_call: -
cdr3_aa: CASSPRASSTDTQYF
cdr3_nt: TGTGCCAGCAGCCCGCGAGCTTCCAGCACAGATACGCAGTATTTT

cdr3_length: 16
v_call: TRBV10-1
j_call: TRBJ2-7
clone_size: -
d_call: -
cdr3_aa: CASSESADPGAYEQYF
cdr3_nt: TGCGCCAGCAGTGAGTCGGCCGATCCAGGGGCCTACGAGCAGTACTTC

cdr3_length: 14
v_call: TRBV24-1
j_call: TRBJ2-7
clone_size: -
d_call: TRBD1
cdr3_aa: CATSSLRDSYEQYF
cdr3_nt: TGTGCCACCAGTTCCCTCCGGGACAGCTACGAGCAGTACTTC

cdr3_length: 15
v_call: TRBV27
j_call: TRBJ2-1
clone_size: -
d_call: -
cdr3_aa: CASSRRLASNNEQFF
cdr3_nt: TGTGCCAGCAGTCGCCGACTGGCTTCCAACAATGAGCAGTTCTTC

cdr3_length: 16
v_call: TRBV7-2
j_call: TRBJ2-4
clone_size: -
d_call: -
cdr3_aa: CASSSTGGTAKNIQYF
cdr3_nt: TGTGCCAGCAGCTCCACCGGCGGGACAGCCAAAAACATTCAGTACTTC

cdr3_length: 16
v_call: TRBV4-1
j_call: TRBJ2-3
clone_size: few
d_call: -
cdr3_aa: CASSQTRSVGTDTQYF
cdr3_nt: TGCGCCAGCAGCCAAACTAGATCAGTTGGCACAGATACGCAGTATTTT

cdr3_length: 14
v_call: TRBV7-3
j_call: TRBJ2-1
clone_size: once
d_call: -
cdr3_aa: CASSPDRSHNEQFF
cdr3_nt: TGTGCCAGCAGCCCTGACAGGTCCCACAATGAGCAGTTCTTC

cdr3_length: 16
v_call: TRBV6-2/TRBV6-3
j_call: TRBJ2-5
clone_size: -
d_call: TRBD2
cdr3_aa: CASSSRTSGGGETQYF
cdr3_nt: TGTGCCAGCAGCTCCCGGACTAGCGGGGGAGGAGAGACCCAGTACTTC

cdr3_length: 14
v_call: TRBV19
j_call: TRBJ1-3
clone_size: -
d_call: -
cdr3_aa: CASSIEGDRNTIYF
cdr3_nt: TGTGCCAGTAGTATTGAAGGGGATCGAAACACCATATATTTT

cdr3_length: 13
v_call: TRBV3-1/TRBV3-2
j_call: TRBJ1-1
clone_size: -
d_call: -
cdr3_aa: CASSPTIQTEAFF
cdr3_nt: TGTGCCAGCAGCCCGACGATACAGACTGAAGCTTTCTTT

cdr3_length: 15
v_call: TRBV19
j_call: TRBJ2-7
clone_size: -
d_call: -
cdr3_aa: CASSIAGQPTYEQYF
cdr3_nt: TGTGCCAGTAGTATCGCCGGACAACCGACCTACGAGCAGTACTTC

cdr3_length: 12
v_call: TRBV29-1
j_call: TRBJ2-7
clone_size: -
d_call: -
cdr3_aa: CSVGQDAYEQYF
cdr3_nt: TGCAGCGTTGGACAGGATGCCTACGAGCAGTACTTC

cdr3_length: 16
v_call: TRBV15
j_call: TRBJ2-3
clone_size: few
d_call: TRBD1
cdr3_aa: CATSRDQGAQADTQYF
cdr3_nt: TGTGCCACCAGCAGAGATCAGGGGGCACAGGCAGATACGCAGTATTTT

cdr3_length: 13
v_call: TRBV11-2
j_call: TRBJ2-1
clone_size: -
d_call: -
cdr3_aa: CASSLGEIGGQFF
cdr3_nt: TGTGCCAGCAGCTTAGGGGAGATAGGGGGGCAGTTCTTC

cdr3_length: 14
v_call: TRBV6-2/TRBV6-3
j_call: TRBJ2-2
clone_size: -
d_call: TRBD1
cdr3_aa: CASSLGQGSGELFF
cdr3_nt: TGTGCCAGCAGTTTGGGACAGGGGAGCGGGGAGCTGTTTTTT

cdr3_length: 15
v_call: TRBV9
j_call: TRBJ2-3
clone_size: -
d_call: TRBD2
cdr3_aa: CASSVGLAGGDTQYF
cdr3_nt: TGTGCCAGCAGCGTAGGGCTAGCGGGGGGAGATACGCAGTATTTT

cdr3_length: 17
v_call: TRBV19
j_call: TRBJ1-6
clone_size: -
d_call: -
cdr3_aa: CASSITRTVGTYSPLHF
cdr3_nt: TGTGCCAGTAGTATAACCCGGACGGTGGGGACTTATTCACCCCTCCACTTT

cdr3_length: 14
v_call: TRBV6-5
j_call: TRBJ1-5
clone_size: -
d_call: -
cdr3_aa: CASWSGRDNQPQHF
cdr3_nt: TGTGCCAGCTGGTCAGGCAGAGATAATCAGCCCCAGCATTTT

cdr3_length: 13
v_call: TRBV6-2/TRBV6-3
j_call: TRBJ1-1
clone_size: many
d_call: -
cdr3_aa: CASSYSGGRDSRF
cdr3_nt: TGTGCCAGCAGTTACTCCGGGGGGCGGGACTCACGATTT

cdr3_length: 15
v_call: TRBV19
j_call: TRBJ2-7
clone_size: -
d_call: TRBD1
cdr3_aa: CASNAGTGGPYEQYF
cdr3_nt: TGTGCCAGTAACGCCGGGACAGGGGGCCCATACGAGCAGTACTTC

cdr3_length: 13
v_call: TRBV30
j_call: TRBJ2-7
clone_size: -
d_call: -
cdr3_aa: CAWTRGVSYEQYF
cdr3_nt: TGTGCCTGGACCAGGGGAGTCTCCTACGAGCAGTACTTC

cdr3_length: 13
v_call: TRBV19
j_call: TRBJ1-2
clone_size: -
d_call: -
cdr3_aa: CASSPGGDYGYTF
cdr3_nt: TGTGCCAGTAGCCCTGGGGGGGACTATGGCTACACCTTC

cdr3_length: 13
v_call: TRBV14
j_call: TRBJ1-2
clone_size: -
d_call: TRBD1
cdr3_aa: CASSPQDRAGYTF
cdr3_nt: TGTGCCAGCAGCCCACAGGACAGGGCGGGCTACACCTTC

cdr3_length: 15
v_call: TRBV19
j_call: TRBJ2-7
clone_size: -
d_call: TRBD1
cdr3_aa: CASSIGMGQVYEQYF
cdr3_nt: TGTGCCAGTAGTATAGGGATGGGACAGGTTTACGAGCAGTACTTC

cdr3_length: 14
v_call: TRBV5-1
j_call: TRBJ1-5
clone_size: -
d_call: TRBD1
cdr3_aa: CASSEGTGNQPQHF
cdr3_nt: TGCGCCAGTAGCGAAGGGACAGGCAATCAGCCCCAGCATTTT

cdr3_length: 17
v_call: TRBV10-3
j_call: TRBJ2-3
clone_size: -
d_call: TRBD2
cdr3_aa: CAISTGLAGGQTDTQYF
cdr3_nt: TGTGCCATCAGTACCGGACTAGCGGGGGGGCAGACAGATACGCAGTATTTT

cdr3_length: 13
v_call: TRBV12-3/TRBV12-4
j_call: TRBJ1-1
clone_size: -
d_call: -
cdr3_aa: CASSTQVNTEAFF
cdr3_nt: TGTGCCAGCAGTACCCAGGTGAACACTGAAGCTTTCTTT

cdr3_length: 15
v_call: TRBV7-2
j_call: TRBJ2-1
clone_size: -
d_call: -
cdr3_aa: CASSLVTGSNNEQFF
cdr3_nt: TGTGCCAGCAGCTTAGTTACAGGGTCCAACAATGAGCAGTTCTTC

cdr3_length: 17
v_call: TRBV7-8
j_call: TRBJ2-7
clone_size: -
d_call: -
cdr3_aa: CASSLALSGVFSYEQYF
cdr3_nt: TGTGCCAGCAGCTTAGCCTTGTCGGGGGTATTTTCCTACGAGCAGTACTTC

cdr3_length: 13
v_call: TRBV19
j_call: TRBJ1-2
clone_size: -
d_call: TRBD1
cdr3_aa: CASSMRTGDGYTF
cdr3_nt: TGTGCCAGTAGTATGCGAACAGGGGATGGCTACACCTTC

cdr3_length: 14
v_call: TRBV5-1
j_call: TRBJ2-2
clone_size: -
d_call: -
cdr3_aa: CASSLTENTGELFF
cdr3_nt: TGCGCCAGCAGCTTAACAGAGAACACCGGGGAGCTGTTTTTT

cdr3_length: 16
v_call: TRBV13
j_call: TRBJ2-7
clone_size: -
d_call: TRBD1
cdr3_aa: CASSSSYGQGSYEQYF
cdr3_nt: TGTGCCAGCAGCTCCTCTTACGGACAGGGGTCCTACGAGCAGTACTTC

cdr3_length: 17
v_call: TRBV18
j_call: TRBJ1-3
clone_size: -
d_call: TRBD1
cdr3_aa: CASSPTPDRGQRNTIYF
cdr3_nt: TGTGCCAGCTCACCAACGCCCGACAGGGGGCAGCGAAACACCATATATTTT

cdr3_length: 14
v_call: TRBV19
j_call: TRBJ1-2
clone_size: -
d_call: TRBD1
cdr3_aa: CASSITGQNYGYTF
cdr3_nt: TGTGCCAGTAGTATAACGGGACAGAACTATGGCTACACCTTC

cdr3_length: 12
v_call: TRBV30
j_call: TRBJ1-2
clone_size: -
d_call: -
cdr3_aa: CAWIRGSRGYTF
cdr3_nt: TGTGCCTGGATAAGAGGGAGTCGTGGCTACACCTTC

cdr3_length: 15
v_call: TRBV6-6
j_call: TRBJ2-1
clone_size: -
d_call: TRBD2
cdr3_aa: CASRPGLAGGDEQFF
cdr3_nt: TGTGCCAGCAGACCCGGACTAGCAGGTGGAGATGAGCAGTTCTTC

cdr3_length: 13
v_call: TRBV10-3
j_call: TRBJ1-5
clone_size: -
d_call: -
cdr3_aa: CATRGGSNQPQHF
cdr3_nt: TGTGCCACGCGGGGGGGGAGCAATCAGCCCCAGCATTTT

cdr3_length: 15
v_call: TRBV5-1
j_call: TRBJ2-1
clone_size: -
d_call: -
cdr3_aa: CASSLTGLGNNEQFF
cdr3_nt: TGCGCCAGCAGCTTGACAGGGCTTGGTAACAATGAGCAGTTCTTC